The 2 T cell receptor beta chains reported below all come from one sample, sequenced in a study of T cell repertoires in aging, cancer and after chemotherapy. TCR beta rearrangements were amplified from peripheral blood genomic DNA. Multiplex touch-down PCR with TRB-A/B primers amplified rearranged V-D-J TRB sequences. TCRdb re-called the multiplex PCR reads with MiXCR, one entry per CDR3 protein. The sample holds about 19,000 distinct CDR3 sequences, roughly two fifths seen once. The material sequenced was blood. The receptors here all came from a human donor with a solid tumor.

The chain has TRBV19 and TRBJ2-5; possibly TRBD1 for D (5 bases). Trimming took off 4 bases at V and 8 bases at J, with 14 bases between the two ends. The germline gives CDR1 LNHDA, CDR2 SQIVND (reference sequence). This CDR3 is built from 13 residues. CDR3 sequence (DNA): TGTGCCAGTAGTACAGAGATTAGGGGAACCCAGTACTTC. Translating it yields CASSTEIRGTQYF. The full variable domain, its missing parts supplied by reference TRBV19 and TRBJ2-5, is DGGITQSPKYLFRKEGQNVTLSCEQNLNHDAMYWYRQDPGQGLRLIYYSQIVNDFQKGDIAEGYSVSREKKESFPLTVTSAQKNPTAFYLCASSTEIRGTQYFGPGTRLLVL.

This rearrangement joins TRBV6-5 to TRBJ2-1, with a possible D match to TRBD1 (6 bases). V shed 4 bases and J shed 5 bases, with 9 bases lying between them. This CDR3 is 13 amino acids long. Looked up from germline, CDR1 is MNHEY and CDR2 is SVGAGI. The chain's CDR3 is CASSWGHNNEQFF. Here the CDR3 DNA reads TGTGCCAGCAGTTGGGGACATAACAATGAGCAGTTCTTC.